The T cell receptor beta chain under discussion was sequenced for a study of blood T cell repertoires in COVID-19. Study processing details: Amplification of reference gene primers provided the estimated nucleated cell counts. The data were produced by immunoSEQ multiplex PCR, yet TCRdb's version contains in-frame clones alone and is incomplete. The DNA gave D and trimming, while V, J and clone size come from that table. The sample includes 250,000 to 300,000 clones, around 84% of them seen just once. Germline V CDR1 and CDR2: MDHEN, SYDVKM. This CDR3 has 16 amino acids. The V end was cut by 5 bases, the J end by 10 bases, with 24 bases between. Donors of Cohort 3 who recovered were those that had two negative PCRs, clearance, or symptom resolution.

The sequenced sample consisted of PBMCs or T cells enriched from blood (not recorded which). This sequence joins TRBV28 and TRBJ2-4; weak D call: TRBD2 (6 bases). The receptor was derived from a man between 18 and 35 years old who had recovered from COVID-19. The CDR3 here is CASSTRIGTSSYIQYF. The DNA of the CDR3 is TGTGCCAGCAGTACTCGGATCGGGACTTCTTCTTATATTCAGTACTTC.